The rows below give T cell receptor beta chains drawn from one sample of a study of regulatory T cells in long-lasting Graves disease. TCRdb reprocessed the multiplex PCR reads via MiXCR and lists one record per CDR3 protein. The sample has approximately 480,000 distinct CDR3 sequences, 15% to 20% seen once. This sample also belongs to another study, concerning T cells in Graves' hyperthyroidism and ophthalmopathy.

The specimen comprised peripheral blood mononuclear cells (PBMCs), sampled at new diagnosis, from a patient treated with antithyroid drugs. Source of these receptors: a man aged 35 to 55 with Graves disease. Both conserved end residues are part of each CDR3. A D gene is named only where the DNA matches it firmly. A clone size is listed for some rows: how often the clone was seen (once, few, many), or a class if it is expanded.

J: TRBJ2-5; size: many; length: 18; V: TRBV6-5; D: TRBD2; DNA: TGTGCCAGCAGTTACGGCGGGACTAGCGGGAGAAGGAGGCAGACCCAGTACTTC; CDR3: CASSYGGTSGRRRQTQYF
J: TRBJ2-1; size: many; length: 16; V: TRBV5-1; D: TRBD2; DNA: TGCGCCAGCAGCTTGGGACTAGCGGGAGGGCACAATGAGCAGTTCTTC; CDR3: CASSLGLAGGHNEQFF
J: TRBJ2-7; size: many; length: 12; V: TRBV6-1; D: NA; DNA: TGTGCCAGCAGGGGGGAAGGGGCCGAGCAGTACTTC; CDR3: CASRGEGAEQYF
J: TRBJ1-4; size: many; length: 15; V: TRBV6-2/TRBV6-3; D: NA; DNA: TGTGCCAGCAGTGAATGGGCCAGGGAGAATGAAAAACTGTTTTTT; CDR3: CASSEWARENEKLFF
J: TRBJ2-1; size: many; length: 14; V: TRBV28; D: TRBD2; DNA: TGTGCCAGCAGTTTGTTAGGACTAGGAGTTGAGCAGTTCTTC; CDR3: CASSLLGLGVEQFF
J: TRBJ2-7; size: many; length: 15; V: TRBV5-1; D: TRBD2; DNA: TGCGCCAGCAGCTTGGACCTAGCGGTAGCTAACGAGCAGTACTTC; CDR3: CASSLDLAVANEQYF
J: TRBJ2-7; size: NA; length: 12; V: TRBV20-1; D: NA; DNA: TGCAGTGCTAGAGGGGGCCCGAGGGAGCAGTACTTC; CDR3: CSARGGPREQYF
J: TRBJ2-4; size: few; length: 13; V: TRBV28; D: NA; DNA: TGTGCCAGCAGTTTACCCCTTCATGGCATTCAGTACTTC; CDR3: CASSLPLHGIQYF
J: TRBJ2-7; size: NA; length: 14; V: TRBV5-1; D: TRBD1; DNA: TGCGCCGGCAGCACCTCGGGACAGGGGAGCGAGCAGTGCTTC; CDR3: CAGSTSGQGSEQCF
J: TRBJ1-5; size: NA; length: 12; V: TRBV20-1; D: TRBD1; DNA: TGCAGTGCCGGGGACAGTAATCAGCCCCAGCATTTT; CDR3: CSAGDSNQPQHF
J: TRBJ1-1; size: many; length: 14; V: TRBV12-3/TRBV12-4; D: TRBD1; DNA: TGTGCCAGCAGCCGGACAGGGGCCGTCGCTGAAGCTTTCTTT; CDR3: CASSRTGAVAEAFF
J: TRBJ1-3; size: few; length: 13; V: TRBV14; D: NA; DNA: TGTGCCAGCAGCCAGGGCCTCGGAAACACCATATATTTT; CDR3: CASSQGLGNTIYF
J: TRBJ1-5; size: few; length: 16; V: TRBV18; D: TRBD1; DNA: TGTGCCAGCTCACTCACAGGGGGGGATGGCAATCAGCCCCAGCATTTT; CDR3: CASSLTGGDGNQPQHF
J: TRBJ2-1; size: few; length: 17; V: TRBV5-4; D: TRBD2; DNA: TGTGCCAGCAGCCCCGGTTACAGCGGGAGTATAAACGATGAGCAGTTCTTC; CDR3: CASSPGYSGSINDEQFF
J: TRBJ2-7; size: many; length: 12; V: TRBV11-2; D: NA; DNA: TGTGCCAGCAGCATCCGTCGGGGCGAGCAGTACTTC; CDR3: CASSIRRGEQYF
J: TRBJ2-7; size: many; length: 15; V: TRBV7-2; D: TRBD2; DNA: TGTGCCAGCAGCTTGTCGGGACTAGCGGCATACGAGCAGTACTTC; CDR3: CASSLSGLAAYEQYF
J: TRBJ2-1; size: many; length: 14; V: TRBV20-1; D: TRBD2; DNA: TGCAGTGCTAGAGAGCGGGAGGGCCTCTATGAGCAGTTCTTC; CDR3: CSAREREGLYEQFF
J: TRBJ1-2; size: NA; length: 15; V: TRBV6-1; D: NA; DNA: TGTGCCAGCACACCAGACCGACAGAGCTACTATGGCTACACCTTC; CDR3: CASTPDRQSYYGYTF
J: TRBJ1-1; size: NA; length: 14; V: TRBV27; D: TRBD1; DNA: TGTGCCAGCAGTTTCTACAGGGGGCAAACTGAAGCTTTCTTT; CDR3: CASSFYRGQTEAFF
J: TRBJ2-1; size: many; length: 16; V: TRBV11-2; D: TRBD2; DNA: TGTGCCAGCAGCACCCGACTAGCGGGATCAAGGAATGAGCAGTTCTTC; CDR3: CASSTRLAGSRNEQFF
J: TRBJ2-3; size: many; length: 15; V: TRBV3-1; D: NA; DNA: TGTGCCAGCAGCCCGGGACGCGACTCCACAGATACGCAGTATTTT; CDR3: CASSPGRDSTDTQYF
J: TRBJ2-5; size: NA; length: 15; V: TRBV19; D: NA; DNA: TGTGCCAGTAAAGAATCACAAGCGGCTCAAGAGACCCAGTACTTC; CDR3: CASKESQAAQETQYF
J: TRBJ1-5; size: many; length: 14; V: TRBV20-1; D: NA; DNA: TGCAGTGCTCCCCCGGGACTTCGAAATCAGCCCCAGCATTTT; CDR3: CSAPPGLRNQPQHF
J: TRBJ2-6; size: many; length: 14; V: TRBV27; D: NA; DNA: TGTGCCAGCAGACCAATCTCTGGGGCCAACGTCCTGACTTTC; CDR3: CASRPISGANVLTF
J: TRBJ2-5; size: many; length: 15; V: TRBV28; D: NA; DNA: TGTGCCAGCAGTGACTACGGAGGGCCGAGGGAGACCCAGTACTTC; CDR3: CASSDYGGPRETQYF
J: TRBJ2-7; size: many; length: 14; V: TRBV6-1; D: NA; DNA: TGTGCCAGCACCTCGGGGAGGAGCTCCTACGAGCAGTACTTC; CDR3: CASTSGRSSYEQYF
J: TRBJ2-1; size: NA; length: 19; V: TRBV29-1; D: TRBD2; DNA: TGCAGCGTTGAAACCCCACGTGAGGGTAGCGGGAGACGTTGGAATGAGCAGTTCTTC; CDR3: CSVETPREGSGRRWNEQFF
J: TRBJ2-2; size: many; length: 15; V: TRBV30; D: NA; DNA: TGTGCCTGGAGCTCGGGCGGGACGAACACCGGGGAGCTGTTTTTT; CDR3: CAWSSGGTNTGELFF
J: TRBJ1-1; size: NA; length: 14; V: TRBV5-6; D: NA; DNA: TGTGCCAGCAGTCCTCCATTAAGGGGGACTGAAGCTTTCTTT; CDR3: CASSPPLRGTEAFF
J: TRBJ1-2; size: NA; length: 16; V: TRBV20-1; D: NA; DNA: TGCAGTGCTTCGAACCACTTGGACGGGATTAACTATGGCTACACCTTC; CDR3: CSASNHLDGINYGYTF
J: TRBJ2-6; size: many; length: 16; V: TRBV28; D: NA; DNA: TGTGCCAGCAGTTTAATAGGATCCTCTGGGGCCAACGTCCTGACTTTC; CDR3: CASSLIGSSGANVLTF
J: TRBJ2-7; size: many; length: 15; V: TRBV12-3/TRBV12-4; D: NA; DNA: TGTGCCAGCAGCCTAGGCAGGGTCAGCTCCTACGAGCAGTACTTC; CDR3: CASSLGRVSSYEQYF
J: TRBJ2-3; size: many; length: 15; V: TRBV5-1; D: NA; DNA: TGCGCCTCCCTCCGGGGGACCTCTAGCACAGATACGCAGTATTTT; CDR3: CASLRGTSSTDTQYF
J: TRBJ2-4; size: few; length: 16; V: TRBV7-2; D: TRBD2; DNA: TGTGCCAGCAGGGCGAGCGGGAGGGTGGCCAAAAACATTCAGTACTTC; CDR3: CASRASGRVAKNIQYF
J: TRBJ1-1; size: NA; length: 13; V: TRBV19; D: TRBD1; DNA: TGTGCCAGTAGTGGGGACAGGGGGCTTACAGCTTTCTTT; CDR3: CASSGDRGLTAFF
J: TRBJ2-2; size: many; length: 15; V: TRBV12-3/TRBV12-4; D: NA; DNA: TGTGCCAGCAGCAAGCGGAGGTGGAACACCGGGGAGCTGTTTTTT; CDR3: CASSKRRWNTGELFF
J: TRBJ1-6; size: many; length: 16; V: TRBV11-2; D: NA; DNA: TGTGCCAGCAGGGAATATACGCGGGGGATAAATTCACCCCTCCACTTT; CDR3: CASREYTRGINSPLHF